The clone carrying this T cell receptor (beta chain) was seen many times. The sample is drawn from a study of T cells in Graves' hyperthyroidism and ophthalmopathy. Stable hyperthyroidism: no ophthalmopathy progression over 18 months of follow-up. Criteria for exclusion of patients were uncontrolled infection, other autoimmune disease, pregnancy or lactation. The CDR3 consists of 13 residues. Per the germline V gene, CDR1 is SGHAT and CDR2 is FQNNGV. Deletions cut 2 bases from V and 4 bases from J, with 9 bases between. RNA transcripts yielded amplified TCR beta CDR3 regions. The HTBI primer set drove a first-round RT-PCR of the TCR CDR3. MiXCR, run by TCRdb on the multiplex PCR reads, gives a single entry per CDR3 protein. The sample carries about 550,000 distinct CDR3 sequences, around 21% recorded once.

Input material: blood. The receptor was derived from a man younger than 30 with Graves' hyperthyroidism. V is TRBV11-2 and J is TRBJ2-7, with D tentatively TRBD2 (6 bases). In nucleotides, the CDR3 is TGTGCCAGCAGCTTAAGTCGGGGGTACGAGCAGTACTTC. This codes for CASSLSRGYEQYF.